These 26 T cell receptor beta chains came from one sample sequenced in a study of shared clonotypes between healthy human individuals (dated by TCRdb to about 2020). Preparation of the library involved the immunoSEQ multiplex PCR assay. The table comes from immuneACCESS by way of TCRdb, which keeps in-frame sequences with V and J called. Part of the clones is missing from these tables; in studies checked, under half for an unresolved V gene and the rest for unknown reasons. In all, the sample holds approximately 2.5 million clones, and 90% to 95% of those were seen once. The top ten hold approximately 0.36% of the sample. The sample was naive CD4+ T cells from PBMCs. What this sample's cell subset or site label stands for: CD45RA+ positively selected. Receptors were obtained from a man in his late teens or twenties in good health. Some clones in this sample may be carry-over from other donors' samples.

This clone showed up just once. The chain recombines TRBV4-1 with TRBJ2-7; D remains ambiguous. Trimming pared 4 bases from V and 2 bases from J, leaving 21 bases between. CDR3 length: 17 amino acids. Looked up from germline, CDR1 is MGHRA and CDR2 is YSYEKL. The CDR3 loop is CASSRPAASSNPYEQYF. The CDR3 nucleotides are TGCGCCAGCAGCCGCCCCGCAGCGTCCTCCAACCCCTACGAGCAGTACTTC.

V gene TRBV28 combines with J gene TRBJ2-4, with a possible D match to TRBD1 (5 bases). The CDR3 spans 17 residues. The V end lost 1 base, the J end lost 1 base, and 14 bases lay between the germline ends. Germline V gives CDR1 MDHEN, CDR2 SYDVKM. In nucleotides, the CDR3 is TGTGCCAGCAGTTTATCATCCAGTAAGGGGGCCAAAAACATTCAGTACTTC. This encodes CASSLSSSKGAKNIQYF.

CDR3: CASSQDVAGGLRELFF. CDR3 in DNA: TGTGCCAGCAGCCAGGACGTAGCGGGAGGGCTCCGGGAGCTGTTTTTT. The V gene is TRBV4-2, the J gene TRBJ2-2; the match to TRBD2 covers 11 bases. The CDR3 consists of 16 residues. V was pared by 3 bases and J by 9 bases, with 9 bases of the junction left unmatched. Per the germline V gene, CDR1 is LGHNA and CDR2 is YNFKEQ.

This clone showed up just once. Other DNA sequences in the sample encode the same CDR3. This sequence joins TRBV18 and TRBJ2-1, with 10 nucleotides matching TRBD2. Unmatched junction bases numbered 2, after V lost 3 bases and J lost 3 bases. This CDR3 is built from 15 residues. Germline lookup yields CDR1 KGHSH and CDR2 LQKENI. The DNA for the CDR3 is TGTGCCAGCTCACCCGCTAGCGGGAGCTACAATGAGCAGTTCTTC. The encoded protein is CASSPASGSYNEQFF.

The chain couples TRBV28 to TRBJ1-2; D is unresolved. The length of the CDR3 is 13 residues. Germline V gene sequence: CDR1 MDHEN, CDR2 SYDVKM. Trimming removed 5 bases from V and 10 bases from J, with 17 bases in between. The DNA of the CDR3 is TGTGCCAGCAGTCAAATCGACCAAGTATACTACACCTTC. It encodes CASSQIDQVYYTF.

V usage is TRBV28 and J usage is TRBJ2-7; TRBD1 is a possible D gene (5 bases). V was cut by 8 bases and J by 4 bases, with 6 bases left in between. CDR1 is MDHEN, CDR2 SYDVKM, per germline. The CDR3 loop spans 10 amino acids. The CDR3 DNA sequence: TGTGCCAGCGCAGGGTACGAGCAGTACTTC. Its translation: CASAGYEQYF.

With regard to this clone: Other DNA sequences within the sample encode an identical CDR3. The genes are TRBV7-9 and TRBJ2-3; D gene unclear. In germline, CDR1 is SEHNR, CDR2 FQNEAQ (reference sequence). Trimming removed 2 bases at V and 3 bases at J, with 6 bases between. The CDR3 is 13 amino acids. The DNA of the CDR3 is TGTGCCAGCAGCTTATTCGGAACAGATACGCAGTATTTT. This gives the protein CASSLFGTDTQYF. The variable domain in full, with the rest retrieved from reference TRBV7-9 and TRBJ2-3, is DTGVSQNPRHKITKRGQNVTFRCDPISEHNRLYWYRQTLGQGPEFLTYFQNEAQLEKSRLLSDRFSAERPKGSFSTLEIQRTEQGDSAMYLCASSLFGTDTQYFGPGTRLTVL.

This chain joins TRBV28 and TRBJ1-2; 9 bases align to TRBD1. V shed 5 bases, J shed 6 bases, and the junction held 10 bases outside the gene matches. The CDR3 has 15 residues. Looked up from germline, CDR1 is MDHEN and CDR2 is SYDVKM. DNA for the CDR3: TGTGCCAGCAGTCCGTGGGACAGGGTGGTTAATGGCTACACCTTC. It is translated as CASSPWDRVVNGYTF.

V gene TRBV15 combines with J gene TRBJ1-1; D is ambiguous. Germline assignment: CDR1 LNHNV and CDR2 YYDKDF (reference sequence). V was clipped by 5 bases and J by 7 bases, with 11 bases between them. The CDR3 has 12 amino acids. The CDR3 DNA is TGTGCCACCAGCCAAAAGGGATATGAAGCTTTCTTT. This codes for CATSQKGYEAFF.

This rearrangement joins TRBV5-1 to TRBJ2-3; TRBD1 matches 7 bases. CDR3 length: 15 residues. Germline V CDR1 and CDR2: SGHRS, YFSETQ. With V trimmed by 0 bases and J by 4 bases, 5 bases remained unmatched. In nucleotides, the CDR3 is TGCGCCAGCAGCTTGGACAGGGGAGAAGCAGATACGCAGTATTTT. Protein product: CASSLDRGEADTQYF. The variable domain in full, with the rest retrieved from reference TRBV5-1 and TRBJ2-3, is KAGVTQTPRYLIKTRGQQVTLSCSPISGHRSVSWYQQTPGQGLQFLFEYFSETQRNKGNFPGRFSGRQFSNSRSEMNVSTLELGDSALYLCASSLDRGEADTQYFGPGTRLTVL.

This chain joins TRBV6-5 and TRBJ1-4; D may be TRBD1 (6 bases). The V end lost 5 bases, the J end lost 6 bases, and 13 bases lay between the germline ends. Germline CDR1 MNHEY, CDR2 SVGAGI. This CDR3 has 14 residues. The CDR3 is CASSDTGLDEKLFF. The CDR3 DNA follows: TGTGCCAGCAGTGACACAGGGTTGGATGAAAAACTGTTTTTT.

The chain is built from TRBV5-1 and TRBJ2-1, with 11 bases fitting TRBD2. The CDR3 has 16 amino acids. Germline lookup yields CDR1 SGHRS and CDR2 YFSETQ. V lost 4 bases to trimming and J lost 7 bases; unmatched junction nucleotides: 10. The CDR3 protein is CASSPTSGRGGNEQFF. The CDR3 DNA reads as TGCGCCAGCAGCCCCACTAGCGGGAGAGGGGGAAATGAGCAGTTCTTC. The variable domain in full, with the rest retrieved from reference TRBV5-1 and TRBJ2-1, is KAGVTQTPRYLIKTRGQQVTLSCSPISGHRSVSWYQQTPGQGLQFLFEYFSETQRNKGNFPGRFSGRQFSNSRSEMNVSTLELGDSALYLCASSPTSGRGGNEQFFGPGTRLTVL.

In nucleotides, the CDR3 is TGTGCCAGCAGCGTAGTCGGGGGACTAAACAATGAGCAGTTCTTC. It translates to CASSVVGGLNNEQFF. This chain uses TRBV9 with TRBJ2-1; 7 bases align to TRBD2. Germline V CDR1 and CDR2: SGDLS, YYNGEE. Trimming at V came to 0 bases and at J to 5 bases, leaving 5 bases not matched to a gene. The CDR3 covers 15 residues.

The rearrangement links TRBV9 to TRBJ1-2, with 7 bases aligning to TRBD1. CDR3 length equals 14 residues. Germline CDR1 is SGDLS and CDR2 is YYNGEE. V was clipped by 4 bases and J by 8 bases; unmatched bases: 11. The CDR3 here is CASSTPDRAEGYTF. The CDR3 DNA follows: TGTGCCAGCAGCACTCCAGACAGGGCTGAGGGCTACACCTTC.

V is TRBV27 and J is TRBJ2-5; D unresolved. CDR3 length equals 14 residues. V lost 5 bases, J lost 5 bases, and 15 bases lay in between. CDR1 and CDR2 from the germline V gene are MNHEY and SMNVEV (reference sequence). This CDR3 reads CASSQLQGWETQYF. Here the CDR3 DNA reads TGTGCCAGCAGTCAATTGCAAGGATGGGAGACCCAGTACTTC.

Comments on this clone: The same CDR3 arises from other DNA sequences in this sample as well. This chain links TRBV6-6 with TRBJ1-1; D gene uncertain. This CDR3 region has 14 residues. Germline lookup yields CDR1 MNHNY and CDR2 SVGAGI (reference sequence). V lost 0 bases and J lost 2, with 7 bases in between. Here the CDR3 reads CASSYSPGNTEAFF. DNA of the CDR3: TGTGCCAGCAGTTACTCTCCTGGAAACACTGAAGCTTTCTTT.

The V call is TRBV5-8, the J call TRBJ1-1, with D possibly being TRBD1 (5 bases). CDR3 size: 13 residues. The V end was cut by 6 bases, the J end by 3 bases, with 12 bases between. The V gene's germline CDR1 is SGHTS and CDR2 YDEGEE. The CDR3 reads CASIIGGDTEAFF. The CDR3 coding sequence is TGTGCCAGCATAATCGGGGGGGACACTGAAGCTTTCTTT.

The chain joins TRBV7-2 to TRBJ2-5; TRBD2 aligns across 9 bases. This CDR3 is 15 amino acids long. CDR1 SGHTA and CDR2 FQGNSA come from the germline V gene. V dropped 0 bases and J dropped 9; count of bases not matched to a gene: 8. CDR3 amino acids: CASSLAGLAGGAQYF. CDR3 in DNA: TGTGCCAGCAGCTTAGCCGGTTTGGCGGGGGGGGCCCAGTACTTC.

The chain is built from TRBV27 and TRBJ2-7, with TRBD1 identical over 8 bases. Germline loops: CDR1 MNHEY, CDR2 SMNVEV (reference sequence). Trimming at V came to 5 bases and at J to 5 bases, leaving 14 bases not matched to a gene. The CDR3 runs 16 residues. CDR3 sequence (DNA): TGTGCCAGCAGTCCCTACGGTGTAGGGACAGGTGACGAGCAGTACTTC. Protein: CASSPYGVGTGDEQYF.

The V and J genes are TRBV28 and TRBJ2-1; maybe TRBD2 (6 bases). The CDR3 runs 15 residues. Germline V CDR1 and CDR2: MDHEN, SYDVKM. The germline V and J ends were trimmed by 1 base and 6 bases, with 13 bases remaining between them. The CDR3, as DNA: TGTGCCAGCAGTTTATACGTAAAAGCGGGCAATGAGCAGTTCTTC. Protein product: CASSLYVKAGNEQFF.

The chain carries TRBV5-4 and TRBJ1-1; unclear D gene. Trimming took off 0 bases at V and 2 bases at J, with 11 bases between the two ends. The CDR3 loop spans 15 amino acids. Per germline, CDR1 SGHNT and CDR2 YYREEE (reference sequence). CDR3 in DNA: TGTGCCAGCAGCTTGGGGAGGAGCAGTAACACTGAAGCTTTCTTT. Its protein is CASSLGRSSNTEAFF. Together with reference TRBV5-4 and TRBJ1-1, the CDR3 gives the full variable domain: ETGVTQSPTHLIKTRGQQVTLRCSSQSGHNTVSWYQQALGQGPQFIFQYYREEENGRGNFPPRFSGLQFPNYSSELNVNALELDDSALYLCASSLGRSSNTEAFFGQGTRLTVV.

In this sample, this clone turned up once. The same CDR3 arises from other DNA sequences in this sample as well. The chain links TRBV19 to TRBJ1-5; D is unresolved. V was trimmed by 3 bases and J by 5 bases, leaving 8 bases between them. The CDR3 has 13 amino acids. Per the germline V gene, CDR1 is LNHDA and CDR2 is SQIVND (reference sequence). CDR3 nucleotide sequence: TGTGCCAGTAGTATTAGGGCCGATCAGCCCCAGCATTTT. Translation: CASSIRADQPQHF.

The gene calls are TRBV4-3 and TRBJ2-6, with D uncertain. Trimming stripped 4 bases from V and 5 bases from J, with 9 bases between. Germline V gives CDR1 LGHNA, CDR2 YSLEER. This CDR3 has 14 amino acids. The CDR3 loop reads CASSLEERANVLTF. In DNA form, the CDR3 reads TGCGCCAGCAGCCTAGAGGAACGGGCCAACGTCCTGACTTTC.

On this clone: Other DNA sequences in this sample translate to the same CDR3. The chain combines TRBV28 with TRBJ2-3, with D uncertain. The germline V gene encodes CDR1 MDHEN and CDR2 SYDVKM. This CDR3 spans 12 amino acids. V lost 5 bases to trimming and J lost 0 bases, with 3 bases between them. As DNA, the CDR3 is TGTGCCAGCAGTGAAAGCACAGATACGCAGTATTTT. It yields the protein CASSESTDTQYF.

V usage is TRBV19 and J usage is TRBJ1-1; the match to TRBD1 covers 7 bases. The V gene's germline CDR1 is LNHDA and CDR2 SQIVND (reference sequence). Trimming cost V 1 base and J 4 bases; bases outside gene matches: 3. This CDR3 contains 14 residues. The CDR3 nucleotides are TGTGCCAGTAGTATAGGCTGGGACAGCACTGAAGCTTTCTTT. This translates into CASSIGWDSTEAFF.

Of note for this clone: This sample includes further DNA sequences coding for the same CDR3. Here the CDR3 reads CASSLVGVEQYF. The CDR3 DNA is TGCGCCAGCAGCTTGGTGGGGGTCGAGCAGTACTTC. The genes are TRBV5-1 and TRBJ2-7; D is possibly TRBD1 or TRBD2 (5 bases each). Germline CDR1 reads SGHRS; CDR2 reads YFSETQ. Trimming cost V 0 bases and J 6 bases, with 7 bases left between them. The CDR3 extends over 12 amino acids.